What follows are 2 T cell receptor beta chains derived from one specimen sequenced in a study of glioma-infiltrating T cells after dendritic cell vaccination (TCRdb year 2016). Libraries were prepared through the immunoSEQ multiplex PCR assay. The clones in this table, taken by TCRdb from immuneACCESS, are in-frame only. Not every clone is retained; where verified, under half of the shortfall comes from an unresolved V gene, and the cause of the rest is unknown. Counted in this sample were 25,000 to 35,000 clones; roughly nine tenths of them appeared once. Roughly 2.2% of the sample comes from the top ten. The sequences come from blood, collected before dendritic cell vaccination. The receptors stem from a human donor with glioblastoma.

The chain joins TRBV5-4 to TRBJ2-1; 7 bases map to TRBD1. V gave up 4 bases and J gave up 7 bases; unmatched junction bases: 11. There are 15 residues in the CDR3. Germline values: CDR1 SGHNT, CDR2 YYREEE (reference sequence). CDR3: CASSPQTVTGNEQFF. As DNA, the CDR3 is TGTGCCAGCAGCCCCCAGACTGTGACAGGGAATGAGCAGTTCTTC.

This chain connects TRBV29-1 to TRBJ2-1, with TRBD1 as a possible D gene (6 bases). The CDR3 totals 12 residues. Trimming took off 4 bases at V and 9 bases at J, with 13 bases between the two ends. Germline CDR1 SQVTM, CDR2 ANQGSEA. CDR3 nucleotide sequence: TGCAGCGTTGGCCGGATAGGGGGTGAGCAGTTCTTC. Protein product: CSVGRIGGEQFF.